This T cell receptor beta chain was profiled in a study of control samples from healthy donors and cancer patients. Assay: immunoSEQ multiplex PCR; the TCRdb copy retains only in-frame clones and omits some. The table lists 100,000 to 150,000 clones, around nine tenths of them singletons. CDR3 size: 14 residues. V gave up 4 bases and J gave up 3 bases, with 12 bases separating them. Per germline, CDR1 SNHLY and CDR2 FYNNEI. The material sequenced was blood. This sequence originates from a man aged 18 to 30 in good health. The chain couples TRBV2 to TRBJ1-1; D is perhaps TRBD1 (5 bases). The CDR3 is CASSGTGGYTEAFF. CDR3 DNA: TGTGCCAGCAGTGGTACGGGGGGGTACACTGAAGCTTTCTTT. The full variable domain, rest sourced from reference TRBV2 and TRBJ1-1, is EPEVTQTPSHQVTQMGQEVILRCVPISNHLYFYWYRQILGQKVEFLVSFYNNEISEKSEIFDDQFSVERPDGSNFTLKIRSTKLEDSAMYFCASSGTGGYTEAFFGQGTRLTVV.